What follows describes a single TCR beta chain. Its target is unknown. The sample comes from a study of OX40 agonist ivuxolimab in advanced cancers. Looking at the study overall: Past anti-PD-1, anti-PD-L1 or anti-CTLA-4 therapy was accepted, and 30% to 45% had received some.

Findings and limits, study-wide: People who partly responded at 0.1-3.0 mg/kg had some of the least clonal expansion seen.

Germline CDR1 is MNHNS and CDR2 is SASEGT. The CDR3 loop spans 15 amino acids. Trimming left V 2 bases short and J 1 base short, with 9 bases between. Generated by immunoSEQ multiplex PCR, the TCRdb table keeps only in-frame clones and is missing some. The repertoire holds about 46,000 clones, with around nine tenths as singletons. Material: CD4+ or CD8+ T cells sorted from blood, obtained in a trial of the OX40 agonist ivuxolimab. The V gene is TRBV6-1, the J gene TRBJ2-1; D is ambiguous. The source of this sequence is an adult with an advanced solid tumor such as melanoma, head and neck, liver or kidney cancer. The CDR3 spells CASSETADSYNEQFF. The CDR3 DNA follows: TGTGCCAGCAGTGAAACGGCGGATTCCTACAATGAGCAGTTCTTC.